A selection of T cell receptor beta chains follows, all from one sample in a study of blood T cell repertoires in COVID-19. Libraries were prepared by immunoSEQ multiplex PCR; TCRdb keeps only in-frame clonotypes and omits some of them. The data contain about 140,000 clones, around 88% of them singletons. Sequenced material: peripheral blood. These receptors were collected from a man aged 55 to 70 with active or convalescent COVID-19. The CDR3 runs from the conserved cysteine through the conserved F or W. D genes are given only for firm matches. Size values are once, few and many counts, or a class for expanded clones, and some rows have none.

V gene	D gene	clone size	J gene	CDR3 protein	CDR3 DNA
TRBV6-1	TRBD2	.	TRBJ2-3	CASTDGTSASSTDTQYF	TGTGCCAGCACTGATGGGACTAGCGCCTCTAGCACAGATACGCAGTATTTT
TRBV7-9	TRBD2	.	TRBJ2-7	CASSSSFTSGYYEQYF	TGTGCCAGCAGCTCCTCATTCACTAGCGGTTACTACGAGCAGTACTTC
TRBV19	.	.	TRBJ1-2	CASTRGSGYGYTF	TGTGCCAGTACGCGGGGTTCGGGGTATGGCTACACCTTC
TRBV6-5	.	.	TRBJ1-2	CASSHRDRFYGYTF	TGTGCCAGCAGTCACCGGGATCGCTTTTATGGCTACACCTTC
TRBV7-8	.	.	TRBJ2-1	CASSSDGGAAGFIDEQFF	TGTGCCAGCAGCTCCGATGGGGGGGCCGCGGGGTTTATAGATGAGCAGTTCTTC
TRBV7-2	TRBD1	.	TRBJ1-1	CASSTRQGDTEAFF	TGTGCCAGCAGCACCCGACAGGGCGACACTGAAGCTTTCTTT
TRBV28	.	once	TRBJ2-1	CASSSGGGSYNEQFF	TGTGCCAGCAGTTCCGGGGGTGGATCCTACAATGAGCAGTTCTTC
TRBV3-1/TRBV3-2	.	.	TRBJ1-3	CASSPPIGGFGNTIYF	TGTGCCAGCAGCCCCCCGATTGGGGGGTTTGGAAACACCATATATTTT
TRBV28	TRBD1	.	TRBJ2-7	CASTLGQDVYEQYF	TGTGCCAGCACTCTCGGACAGGATGTCTACGAGCAGTACTTC
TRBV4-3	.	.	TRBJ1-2	CASSQDSIRSGNGYTF	TGCGCCAGCAGCCAAGACAGTATCCGCTCAGGGAACGGCTACACCTTC
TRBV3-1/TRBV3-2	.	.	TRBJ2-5	CASSQGQNQETQYF	TGTGCCAGCAGCCAAGGACAAAATCAAGAGACCCAGTACTTC
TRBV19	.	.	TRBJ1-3	CASSEQATGNTIYF	TGTGCCAGTAGTGAACAGGCGACTGGAAACACCATATATTTT
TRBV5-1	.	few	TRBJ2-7	CASSWGHGDSPEQYF	TGCGCCAGCAGCTGGGGACACGGAGATTCCCCCGAGCAGTACTTC
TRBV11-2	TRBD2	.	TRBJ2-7	CASSLDGGRHSYEQYF	TGTGCCAGCAGCTTAGACGGCGGGAGACACTCCTACGAGCAGTACTTC
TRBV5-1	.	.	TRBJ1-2	CASSSGTLYGYTF	TGCGCCAGCAGTTCCGGGACTCTATATGGCTACACCTTC
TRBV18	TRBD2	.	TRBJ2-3	CASSPWAAGGTDTQYF	TGTGCCAGCTCACCATGGGCAGCGGGAGGCACAGATACGCAGTATTTT
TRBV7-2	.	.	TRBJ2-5	CASSLGTVVAETQYF	TGTGCCAGCAGCTTAGGGACAGTCGTCGCAGAGACCCAGTACTTC
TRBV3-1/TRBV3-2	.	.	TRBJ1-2	CASSQVTPGGNYGYTF	TGTGCCAGCAGCCAAGTGACCCCGGGAGGCAACTATGGCTACACCTTC
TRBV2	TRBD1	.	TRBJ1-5	CASRGQGQIGQPQHF	TGTGCCAGCAGAGGACAGGGCCAGATTGGCCAGCCCCAGCATTTT
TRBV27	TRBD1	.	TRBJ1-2	CASTVAGQGSYGYTF	TGTGCCAGCACGGTTGCGGGACAGGGGTCCTATGGCTACACCTTC
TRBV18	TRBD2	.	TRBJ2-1	CASSPPGLAGGINEQFF	TGTGCCAGCTCACCACCCGGTCTAGCGGGAGGGATAAATGAGCAGTTCTTC
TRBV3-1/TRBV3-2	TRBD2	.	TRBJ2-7	CASISLGGEQYF	TGTGCCAGCATCTCCCTCGGGGGGGAGCAGTACTTC
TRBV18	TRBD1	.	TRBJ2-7	CASSLDRGVYEQYF	TGTGCCAGCTCCTTGGACAGGGGGGTCTACGAGCAGTACTTC
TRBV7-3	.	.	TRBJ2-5	CASSLERGETQYF	TGTGCCAGCAGCTTAGAACGGGGGGAGACCCAGTACTTC
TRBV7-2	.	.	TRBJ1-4	CASSGRWTDDNEKLFF	TGTGCCAGCAGCGGCAGATGGACAGATGATAATGAAAAACTGTTTTTT
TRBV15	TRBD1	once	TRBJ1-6	CATSRPTGQGVSPLHF	TGTGCCACCAGCAGACCAACAGGACAGGGCGTTTCACCCCTCCACTTT
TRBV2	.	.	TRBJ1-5	CASGVGSVNQPQHF	TGTGCCAGCGGAGTGGGTTCAGTCAATCAGCCCCAGCATTTT
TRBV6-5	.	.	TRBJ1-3	CASSYSRRGNTIYF	TGTGCCAGCAGTTACTCTCGCCGGGGAAACACCATATATTTT
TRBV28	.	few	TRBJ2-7	CASSLGLPSYEQYF	TGTGCCAGCAGTTTAGGACTTCCTTCCTACGAGCAGTACTTC
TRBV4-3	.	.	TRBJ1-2	CASSQDFRDYGYTF	TGCGCCAGCAGCCAAGATTTCCGGGACTATGGCTACACCTTC
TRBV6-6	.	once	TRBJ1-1	CASSSSTQGNTEAFF	TGTGCCAGCAGTTCCTCAACTCAGGGGAACACTGAAGCTTTCTTT
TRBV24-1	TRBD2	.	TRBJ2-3	CATSDFGLAGGTDTQYF	TGTGCCACCAGTGATTTTGGGCTAGCGGGGGGAACAGATACGCAGTATTTT
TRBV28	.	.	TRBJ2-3	CGGVISGICAPSADTQYF	TGTGGCGGCGTGATTAGCGGTATCTGTGCCCCTAGCGCAGATACGCAGTATTTT
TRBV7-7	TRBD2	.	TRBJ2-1	CASSLRLAEYNEQFF	TGTGCTAGCAGCCTCAGACTAGCGGAATACAATGAGCAGTTCTTC
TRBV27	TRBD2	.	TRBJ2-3	CASIAGARTDTQYF	TGTGCCAGCATAGCGGGGGCCCGCACAGATACGCAGTATTTT
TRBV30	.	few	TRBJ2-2	CAWSRGQRELFF	TGTGCCTGGAGTAGGGGTCAGCGGGAGCTGTTTTTT
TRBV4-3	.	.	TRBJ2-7	CASSQDPGGRFYEQYF	TGCGCCAGCAGCCAAGATCCAGGGGGGCGGTTCTACGAGCAGTACTTC
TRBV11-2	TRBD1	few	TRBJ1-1	CASSFRGQKNTEAFF	TGTGCCAGCAGCTTTAGGGGACAGAAGAACACTGAAGCTTTCTTT
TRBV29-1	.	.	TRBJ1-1	CSVEEEPNTEAFF	TGCAGCGTTGAAGAGGAGCCGAACACTGAAGCTTTCTTT
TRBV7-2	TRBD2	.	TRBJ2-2	CASSLLGGTNTGELFF	TGTGCCAGCAGCTTACTCGGGGGGACGAACACCGGGGAGCTGTTTTTT
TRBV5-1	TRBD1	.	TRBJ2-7	CASSLEGQGAYF	TGCGCCAGCAGCTTGGAGGGACAGGGGGCCTACTTC
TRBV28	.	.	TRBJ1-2	CASSLLGGFGTGYTF	TGTGCCAGCAGTTTATTGGGAGGGTTTGGAACTGGCTACACCTTC
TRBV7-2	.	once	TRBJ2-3	CASSLAGVPTDTQYF	TGTGCCAGCAGCCTAGCCGGGGTTCCCACAGATACGCAGTATTTT
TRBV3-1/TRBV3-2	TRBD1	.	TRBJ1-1	CASRGTGENTEAFF	TGTGCCAGCAGAGGCACAGGGGAAAACACTGAAGCTTTCTTT
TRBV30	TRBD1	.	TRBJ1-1	CAWQRTGGAFF	TGTGCCTGGCAACGGACAGGGGGGGCTTTCTTT
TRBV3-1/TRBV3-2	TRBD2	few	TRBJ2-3	CASSLRGGRDTQYF	TGTGCCAGCAGCCTTCGGGGGGGGCGGGATACGCAGTATTTT
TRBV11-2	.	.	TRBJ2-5	CASSLLTQETQYF	TGTGCCAGCAGCTTACTCACTCAAGAGACCCAGTACTTC
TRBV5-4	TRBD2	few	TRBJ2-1	CASNNGLAKDEQFF	TGTGCCAGCAACAATGGACTAGCTAAGGATGAGCAGTTCTTC
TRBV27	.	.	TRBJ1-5	CASSRVQGGQPQHF	TGTGCCAGCAGTCGAGTCCAGGGTGGACAGCCCCAGCATTTT
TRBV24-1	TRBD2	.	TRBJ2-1	CATSSRDYYNEQFF	TGTGCCACCAGTTCGAGGGACTACTACAATGAGCAGTTCTTC
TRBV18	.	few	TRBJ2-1	CASSPEVGRVNEQFF	TGTGCCAGCTCACCGGAAGTGGGGAGAGTCAATGAGCAGTTCTTC